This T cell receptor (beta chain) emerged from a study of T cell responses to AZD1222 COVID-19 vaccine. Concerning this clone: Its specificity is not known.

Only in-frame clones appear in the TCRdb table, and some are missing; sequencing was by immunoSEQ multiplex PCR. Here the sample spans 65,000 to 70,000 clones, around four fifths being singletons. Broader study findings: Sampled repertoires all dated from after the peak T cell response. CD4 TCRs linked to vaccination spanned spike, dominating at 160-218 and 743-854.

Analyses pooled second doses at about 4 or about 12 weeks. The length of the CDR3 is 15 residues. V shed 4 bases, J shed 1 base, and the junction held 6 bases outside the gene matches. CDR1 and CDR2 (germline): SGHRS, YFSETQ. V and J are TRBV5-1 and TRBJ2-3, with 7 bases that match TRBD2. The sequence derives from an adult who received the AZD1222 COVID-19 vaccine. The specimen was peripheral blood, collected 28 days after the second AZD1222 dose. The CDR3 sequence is CASSNGAGGTDTQYF. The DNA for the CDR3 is TGCGCCAGCAGCAACGGGGCGGGGGGCACAGATACGCAGTATTTT.